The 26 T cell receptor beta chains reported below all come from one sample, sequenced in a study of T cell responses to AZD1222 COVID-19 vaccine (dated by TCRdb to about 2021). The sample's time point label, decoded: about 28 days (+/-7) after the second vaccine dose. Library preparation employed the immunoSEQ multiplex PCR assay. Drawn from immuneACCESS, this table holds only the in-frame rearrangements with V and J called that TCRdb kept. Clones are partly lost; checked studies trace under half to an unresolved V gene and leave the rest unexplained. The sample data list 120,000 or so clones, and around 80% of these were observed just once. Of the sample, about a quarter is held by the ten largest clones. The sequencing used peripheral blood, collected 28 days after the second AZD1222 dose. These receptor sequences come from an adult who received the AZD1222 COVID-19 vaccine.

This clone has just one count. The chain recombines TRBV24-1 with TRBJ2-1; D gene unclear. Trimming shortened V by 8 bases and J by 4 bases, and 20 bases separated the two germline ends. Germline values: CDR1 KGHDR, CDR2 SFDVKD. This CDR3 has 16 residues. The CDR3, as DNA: TGTGCCACCACCCCCCCGTACCTCTTCGGATACAATGAGCAGTTCTTC. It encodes CATTPPYLFGYNEQFF.

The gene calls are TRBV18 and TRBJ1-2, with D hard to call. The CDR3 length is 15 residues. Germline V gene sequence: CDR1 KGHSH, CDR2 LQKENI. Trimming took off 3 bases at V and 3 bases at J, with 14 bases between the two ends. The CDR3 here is CASSPARVADYGYTF. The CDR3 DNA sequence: TGTGCCAGCTCACCGGCGAGGGTGGCGGACTATGGCTACACCTTC.

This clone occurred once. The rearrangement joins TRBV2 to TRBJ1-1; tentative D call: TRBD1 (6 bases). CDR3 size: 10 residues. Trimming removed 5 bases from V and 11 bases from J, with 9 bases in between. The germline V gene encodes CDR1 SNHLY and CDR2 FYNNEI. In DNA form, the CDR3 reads TGTGCCAGCAGTAGGGGGGATGCTTTCTTT. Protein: CASSRGDAFF.

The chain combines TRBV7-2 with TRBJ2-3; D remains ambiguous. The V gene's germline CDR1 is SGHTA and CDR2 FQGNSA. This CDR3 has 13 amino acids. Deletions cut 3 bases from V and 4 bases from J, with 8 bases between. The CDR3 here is CASSFSASDTQYF. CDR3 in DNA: TGTGCCAGCAGCTTCTCCGCCTCAGATACGCAGTATTTT.

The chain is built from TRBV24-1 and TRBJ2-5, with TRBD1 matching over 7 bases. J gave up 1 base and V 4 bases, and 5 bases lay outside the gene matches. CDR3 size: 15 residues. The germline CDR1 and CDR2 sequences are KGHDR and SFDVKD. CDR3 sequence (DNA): TGTGCCACCAGTGACGACAGGGCTTCCCAAGAGACCCAGTACTTC. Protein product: CATSDDRASQETQYF.

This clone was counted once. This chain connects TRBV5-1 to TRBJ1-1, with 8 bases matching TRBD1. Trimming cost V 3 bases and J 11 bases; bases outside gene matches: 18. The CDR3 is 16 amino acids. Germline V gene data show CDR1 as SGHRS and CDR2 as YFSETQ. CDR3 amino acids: CASSWGGQGAVLEAFF. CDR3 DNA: TGCGCCAGCAGCTGGGGTGGACAGGGCGCCGTCCTCGAGGCTTTCTTT.

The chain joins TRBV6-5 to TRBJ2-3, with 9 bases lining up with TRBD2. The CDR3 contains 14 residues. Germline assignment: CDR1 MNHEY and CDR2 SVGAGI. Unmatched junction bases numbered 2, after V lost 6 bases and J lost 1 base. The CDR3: CASRIAGGTDTQYF. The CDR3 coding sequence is TGTGCCAGCAGGATAGCGGGGGGCACAGATACGCAGTATTTT.

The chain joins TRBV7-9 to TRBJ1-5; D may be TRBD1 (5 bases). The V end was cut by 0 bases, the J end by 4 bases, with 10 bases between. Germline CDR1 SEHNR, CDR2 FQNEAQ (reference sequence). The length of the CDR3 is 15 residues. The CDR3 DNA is TGTGCCAGCAGCTTAGCGGGGGGTCAGAATCAGCCCCAGCATTTT. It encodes CASSLAGGQNQPQHF.

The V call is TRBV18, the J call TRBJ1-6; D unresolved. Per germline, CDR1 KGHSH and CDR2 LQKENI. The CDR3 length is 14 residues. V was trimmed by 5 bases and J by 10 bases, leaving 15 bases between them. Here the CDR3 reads CASSDEAGRSPLHF. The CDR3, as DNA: TGTGCCAGCTCAGATGAAGCAGGTCGGTCACCCCTCCACTTT.

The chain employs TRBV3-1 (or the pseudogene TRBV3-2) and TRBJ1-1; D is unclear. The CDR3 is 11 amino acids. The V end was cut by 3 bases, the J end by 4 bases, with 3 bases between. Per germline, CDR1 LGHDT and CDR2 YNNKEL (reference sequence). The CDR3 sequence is CASSHGTEAFF. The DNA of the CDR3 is TGTGCCAGCAGCCACGGCACTGAAGCTTTCTTT.

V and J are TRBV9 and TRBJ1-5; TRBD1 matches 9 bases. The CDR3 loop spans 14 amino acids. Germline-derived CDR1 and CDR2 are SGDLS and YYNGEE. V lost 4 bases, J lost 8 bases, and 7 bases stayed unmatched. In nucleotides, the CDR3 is TGTGCCAGCAGCTCGGGACAGGGTGTTAAGCCCCAGCATTTT. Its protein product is CASSSGQGVKPQHF.

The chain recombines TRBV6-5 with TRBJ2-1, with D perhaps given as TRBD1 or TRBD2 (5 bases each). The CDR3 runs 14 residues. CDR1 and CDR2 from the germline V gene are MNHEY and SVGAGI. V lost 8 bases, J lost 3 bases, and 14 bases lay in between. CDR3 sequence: CASLRGQGYNEQFF. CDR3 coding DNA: TGTGCCAGCCTTCGGGGTCAGGGCTACAATGAGCAGTTCTTC.

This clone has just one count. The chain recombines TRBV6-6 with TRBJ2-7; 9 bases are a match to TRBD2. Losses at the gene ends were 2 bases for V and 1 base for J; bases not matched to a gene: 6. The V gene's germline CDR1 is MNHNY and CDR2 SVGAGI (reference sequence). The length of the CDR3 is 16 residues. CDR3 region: CASSYPSGGTSYEQYF. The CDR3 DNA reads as TGTGCCAGCAGTTACCCAAGCGGGGGGACGTCCTACGAGCAGTACTTC.

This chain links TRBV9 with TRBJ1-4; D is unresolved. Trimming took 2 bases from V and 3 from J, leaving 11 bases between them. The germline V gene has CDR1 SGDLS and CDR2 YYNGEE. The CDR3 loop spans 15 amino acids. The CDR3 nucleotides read TGTGCCAGCAGCGTGGACGGGAATTCTAATGAAAAACTGTTTTTT. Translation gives CASSVDGNSNEKLFF.

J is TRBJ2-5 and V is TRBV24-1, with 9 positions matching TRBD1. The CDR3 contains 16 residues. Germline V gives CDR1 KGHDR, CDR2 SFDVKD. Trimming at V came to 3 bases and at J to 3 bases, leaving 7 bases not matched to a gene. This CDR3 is CATSDPTGDREETQYF. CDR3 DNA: TGTGCCACCAGTGATCCAACAGGGGACAGGGAAGAGACCCAGTACTTC.

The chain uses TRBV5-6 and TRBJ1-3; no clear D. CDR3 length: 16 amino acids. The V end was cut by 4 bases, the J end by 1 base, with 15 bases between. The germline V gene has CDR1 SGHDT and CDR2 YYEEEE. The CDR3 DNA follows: TGTGCCAGCAGCCCCCAGGCGGGGAGGTCTGGAAACACCATATATTTT. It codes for CASSPQAGRSGNTIYF.

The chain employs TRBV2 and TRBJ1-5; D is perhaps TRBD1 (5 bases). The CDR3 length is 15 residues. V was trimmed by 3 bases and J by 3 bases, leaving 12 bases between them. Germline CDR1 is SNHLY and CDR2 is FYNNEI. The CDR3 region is CASSEGVGYNQPQHF. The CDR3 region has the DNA TGTGCCAGCAGTGAGGGGGTCGGGTACAATCAGCCCCAGCATTTT.

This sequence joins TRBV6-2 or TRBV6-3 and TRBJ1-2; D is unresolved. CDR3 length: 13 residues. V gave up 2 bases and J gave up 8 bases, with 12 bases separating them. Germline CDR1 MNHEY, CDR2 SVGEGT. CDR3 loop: CASSYQLGRGYTF. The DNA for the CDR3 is TGTGCCAGCAGTTACCAATTAGGAAGAGGCTACACCTTC.

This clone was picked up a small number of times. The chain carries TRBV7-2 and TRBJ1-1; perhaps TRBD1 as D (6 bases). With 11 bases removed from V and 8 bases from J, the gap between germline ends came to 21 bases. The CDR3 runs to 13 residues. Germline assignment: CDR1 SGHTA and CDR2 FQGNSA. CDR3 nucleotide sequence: TGTGCCGACTCATCGACAGGTCTCAAAGAAGCTTTCTTT. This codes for CADSSTGLKEAFF.

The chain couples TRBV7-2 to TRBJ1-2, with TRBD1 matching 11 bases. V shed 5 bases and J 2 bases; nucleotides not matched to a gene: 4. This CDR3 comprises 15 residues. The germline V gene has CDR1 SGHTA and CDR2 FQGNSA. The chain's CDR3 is CASSIRDRGNYGYTF. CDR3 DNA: TGTGCCAGCAGCATAAGGGACAGGGGGAACTATGGCTACACCTTC.

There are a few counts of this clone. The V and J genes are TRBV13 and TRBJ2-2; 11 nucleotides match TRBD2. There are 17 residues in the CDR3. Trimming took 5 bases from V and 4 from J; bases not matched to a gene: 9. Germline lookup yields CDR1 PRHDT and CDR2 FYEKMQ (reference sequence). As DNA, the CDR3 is TGTGCCAGCAGCCGCAGCCCGGGACTAGCGGCCACCGGGGAGCTGTTTTTT. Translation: CASSRSPGLAATGELFF.

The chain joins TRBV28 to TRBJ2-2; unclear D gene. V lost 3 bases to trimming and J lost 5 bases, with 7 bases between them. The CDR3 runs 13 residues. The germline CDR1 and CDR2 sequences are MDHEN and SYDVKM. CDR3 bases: TGTGCCAGCAGTTTTTATACGACCGGGGAGCTGTTTTTT. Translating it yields CASSFYTTGELFF. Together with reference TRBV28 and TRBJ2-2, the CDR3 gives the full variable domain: DVKVTQSSRYLVKRTGEKVFLECVQDMDHENMFWYRQDPGLGLRLIYFSYDVKMKEKGDIPEGYSVSREKKERFSLILESASTNQTSMYLCASSFYTTGELFFGEGSRLTVL.

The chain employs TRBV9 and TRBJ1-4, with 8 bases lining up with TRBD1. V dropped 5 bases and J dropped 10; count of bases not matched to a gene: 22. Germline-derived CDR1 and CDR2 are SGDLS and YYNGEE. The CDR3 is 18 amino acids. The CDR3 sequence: CASSEQPRQGLKDGKLFF. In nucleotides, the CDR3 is TGTGCCAGCAGTGAACAACCTCGACAGGGGTTAAAGGATGGAAAACTGTTTTTT.

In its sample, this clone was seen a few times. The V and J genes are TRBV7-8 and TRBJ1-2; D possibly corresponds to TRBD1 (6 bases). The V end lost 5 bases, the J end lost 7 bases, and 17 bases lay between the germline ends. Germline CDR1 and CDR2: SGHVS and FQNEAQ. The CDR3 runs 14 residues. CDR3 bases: TGTGCCAGCAGCCCCCAAGGACAGACAGCTGGCTACACCTTC. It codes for CASSPQGQTAGYTF.

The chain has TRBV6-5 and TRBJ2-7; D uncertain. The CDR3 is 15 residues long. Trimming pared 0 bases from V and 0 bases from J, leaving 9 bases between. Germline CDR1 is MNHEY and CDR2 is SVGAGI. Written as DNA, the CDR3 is TGTGCCAGCAGTTACTCGTTAGGAGCCTCCTACGAGCAGTACTTC. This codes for CASSYSLGASYEQYF.

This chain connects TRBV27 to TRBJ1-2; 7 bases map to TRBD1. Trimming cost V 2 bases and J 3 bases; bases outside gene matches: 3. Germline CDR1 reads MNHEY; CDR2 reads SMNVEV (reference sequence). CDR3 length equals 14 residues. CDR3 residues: CASSLGGQYYGYTF. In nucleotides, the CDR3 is TGTGCCAGCAGTTTAGGGGGACAGTACTATGGCTACACCTTC.